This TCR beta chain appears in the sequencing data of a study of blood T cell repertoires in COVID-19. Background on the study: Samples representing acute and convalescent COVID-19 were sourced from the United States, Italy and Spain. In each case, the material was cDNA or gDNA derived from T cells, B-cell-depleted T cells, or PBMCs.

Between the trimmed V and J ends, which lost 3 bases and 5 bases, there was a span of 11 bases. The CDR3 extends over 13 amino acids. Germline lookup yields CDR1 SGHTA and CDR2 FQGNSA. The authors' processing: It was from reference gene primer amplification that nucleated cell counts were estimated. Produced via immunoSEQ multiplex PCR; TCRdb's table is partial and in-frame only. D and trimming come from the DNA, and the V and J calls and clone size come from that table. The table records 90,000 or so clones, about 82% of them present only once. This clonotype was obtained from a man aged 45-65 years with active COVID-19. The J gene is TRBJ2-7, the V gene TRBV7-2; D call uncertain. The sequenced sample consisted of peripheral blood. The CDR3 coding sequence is TGTGCCAGCAGCTTCGGCAGGCTGAACGAGCAGTACTTC. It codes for CASSFGRLNEQYF.